One sample yielded the 28 T cell receptor beta chains listed below, sequenced in a study of blood T cell repertoires in COVID-19. Profiled with immunoSEQ multiplex PCR; TCRdb holds only in-frame clones, not every one. The table lists approximately 140,000 clones, 65% to 90% of them singletons. Material: peripheral blood. These receptor sequences come from a man between 65 and 85 years old with acute or convalescent COVID-19.

Only a few counts were recorded for this clone. This chain connects TRBV30 to TRBJ2-7; D is undetermined. The CDR3 sequence is 12 residues long. Per the germline V gene, CDR1 is GTSNPN and CDR2 is SVGIG (reference sequence). Trimming removed 2 bases at V and 4 bases at J, with 9 bases between. In DNA, the CDR3 is TGTGCCTGGAGTTTTACCGCGTACGAGCAGTACTTC. It is translated as CAWSFTAYEQYF.

This clone was picked up a small number of times. V gene TRBV5-1 combines with J gene TRBJ1-2, with TRBD1 matching over 9 bases. Germline CDR1 SGHRS, CDR2 YFSETQ. The CDR3 extends over 15 amino acids. V lost 4 bases and J lost 1; bases outside the gene matches: 5. The chain's CDR3 is CASSAGQGVNYGYTF. The CDR3 nucleotides are TGCGCCAGCAGCGCGGGACAGGGAGTTAACTATGGCTACACCTTC.

This chain connects TRBV7-6 to TRBJ2-7; 7 positions agree with TRBD2. CDR1 and CDR2 (germline): SGHVS, FNYEAQ. Trimming at V came to 2 bases and at J to 4 bases, leaving 8 bases not matched to a gene. This CDR3 spans 15 amino acids. CDR3 coding DNA: TGTGCCAGCAGCTTAAGCGGGGCAGGATGGTACGAGCAGTACTTC. It encodes CASSLSGAGWYEQYF.

The chain employs TRBV5-1 and TRBJ1-2; TRBD1 might be the D (6 bases). The V and J ends lost 1 base and 6 bases respectively, with 16 bases between them. The germline V gene has CDR1 SGHRS and CDR2 YFSETQ. This CDR3 spans 15 amino acids. The CDR3 DNA reads TGCGCCAGCAGCTTGACTCGAGGGGGAATTGATGGCTACACCTTC. Amino acid sequence: CASSLTRGGIDGYTF.

This clone has a handful of counts. The genes are TRBV7-3 and TRBJ2-1; 8 bases fit TRBD2. Looked up from germline, CDR1 is SGHTA and CDR2 is FQGTGA. The CDR3 covers 14 residues. The V gene end was trimmed by 4 bases and the J gene end by 11 bases; junction bases not matched to a gene: 10. This CDR3 reads CASSSLNSGTKQFF. In nucleotides, the CDR3 is TGTGCCAGCAGCTCCCTAAATAGCGGGACGAAGCAGTTCTTC. Variable domain in full (rest from reference TRBV7-3 and TRBJ2-1): GAGVSQTPSNKVTEKGKYVELRCDPISGHTALYWYRQSLGQGPEFLIYFQGTGAADDSGLPNDRFFAVRPEGSVSTLKIQRTERGDSAVYLCASSSLNSGTKQFFGPGTRLTVL.

The chain links TRBV28 to TRBJ1-1; D is unclear. Trimming took off 3 bases at V and 4 bases at J, with 24 bases between the two ends. The CDR3 extends over 18 amino acids. CDR1 and CDR2 (germline): MDHEN, SYDVKM. In DNA, the CDR3 is TGTGCCAGCAGTTTGAAGGTCGGGTCTCCGACCGTGAGCACTGAAGCTTTCTTT. It codes for CASSLKVGSPTVSTEAFF.

In regard to this clone: The junction does not match germline at one end; this may be a read error. V is TRBV6-2 or TRBV6-3 and J is TRBJ1-1; D is unresolved. Looked up from germline, CDR1 is MNHEY and CDR2 is SVGEGT. The CDR3 has 14 amino acids. The CDR3 DNA follows: TGTGCCAGCAGTTACGGGCATCAGAACGCTGAAGCTTTCTTT. It is translated as CASSYGHQNAEAFF.

The chain is built from TRBV7-2 and TRBJ1-2; TRBD1 matches 7 bases. This CDR3 is 15 amino acids long. V shed 5 bases and J 4 bases; nucleotides not matched to a gene: 10. Germline V gene data show CDR1 as SGHTA and CDR2 as FQGNSA. The CDR3 here is CASSTEGGAGYGYTF. The CDR3 nucleotides read TGTGCCAGCAGCACAGAAGGGGGCGCCGGCTATGGCTACACCTTC.

The genes are TRBV9 and TRBJ1-2; 8 nucleotides line up with TRBD1. This CDR3 is built from 16 residues. Trimming at V came to 2 bases and at J to 7 bases, leaving 13 bases not matched to a gene. Germline V gives CDR1 SGDLS, CDR2 YYNGEE. CDR3 in DNA: TGTGCCAGCAGCGTTAGAGGGTCGGGACAGGCCGGTGGCTACACCTTC. Amino acid sequence: CASSVRGSGQAGGYTF.

This rearrangement joins TRBV28 to TRBJ2-1; 15 nucleotides align to TRBD2. The CDR3 loop spans 16 amino acids. Germline V gene sequence: CDR1 MDHEN, CDR2 SYDVKM. V was clipped by 9 bases and J by 7 bases; unmatched bases: 10. The CDR3 loop reads CASIDSGLAGGNEQFF. The CDR3 bases are TGTGCCAGTATCGACTCGGGACTAGCGGGAGGAAATGAGCAGTTCTTC.

The rearrangement uses TRBV4-1 and TRBJ2-3; tentatively, D is TRBD2 (5 bases). Trimming cost V 0 bases and J 0 bases, with 10 bases left between them. Germline values: CDR1 MGHRA, CDR2 YSYEKL. The CDR3 is 16 residues long. CDR3 nucleotide sequence: TGCGCCAGCAGCCAAGATCGGGCTAGCAGCACAGATACGCAGTATTTT. Translation gives CASSQDRASSTDTQYF.

This chain links TRBV7-3 with TRBJ2-2, with D unresolved. Looked up from germline, CDR1 is SGHTA and CDR2 is FQGTGA. The V gene lost 5 bases and the J gene lost 8 bases, with 18 bases spanning the gap. CDR3 length equals 15 residues. The CDR3 bases are TGTGCCAGCAGCCCGACGACCCATGGGCAGGGGGAGCTGTTTTTT. It translates to CASSPTTHGQGELFF.

V is TRBV7-2 and J is TRBJ2-2; D is uncertain. This CDR3 has 16 amino acids. Germline V lookup: CDR1 SGHTA, CDR2 FQGNSA. V was shortened by 0 bases and J by 5 bases, with 13 bases between the two germline ends. CDR3 in DNA: TGTGCCAGCAGCTTAGCGGCACCCCCAATGACCGGGGAGCTGTTTTTT. Translated, it gives CASSLAAPPMTGELFF.

The V gene is TRBV11-3, the J gene TRBJ2-7; 7 bases match TRBD2. CDR3 length: 15 amino acids. V lost 2 bases to trimming and J lost 2 bases; unmatched junction nucleotides: 6. Germline-derived CDR1 and CDR2 are SGHNT and YENEEA. CDR3 DNA sequence: TGTGCCAGCAGCTTATTCAGCGGGGAAGCCTACGAGCAGTACTTC. It translates to CASSLFSGEAYEQYF. Full variable domain (missing parts from reference TRBV11-3 and TRBJ2-7): EAGVVQSPRYKIIEKKQPVAFWCNPISGHNTLYWYLQNLGQGPELLIRYENEEAVDDSQLPKDRFSAERLKGVDSTLKIQPAELGDSAVYLCASSLFSGEAYEQYFGPGTRLTVT.

The chain employs TRBV19 and TRBJ2-5; a possible D gene is TRBD1 (6 bases). CDR1 is LNHDA, CDR2 SQIVND, per germline (reference sequence). Trimming left V 5 bases short and J 2 bases short, with 12 bases between. The CDR3 extends over 14 amino acids. The CDR3, as DNA: TGTGCCAGTAGTCCCGGGACATTACAAGAGACCCAGTACTTC. Translation: CASSPGTLQETQYF.

This clone appeared a single time. V and J are TRBV6-1 and TRBJ1-3; D uncertain. The CDR3 runs 15 residues. The V end lost 1 base, the J end lost 3 bases, and 10 bases lay between the germline ends. Germline V lookup: CDR1 MNHNS, CDR2 SASEGT. The CDR3 region is CASSEGAGFGNTIYF. The DNA for the CDR3 is TGTGCCAGCAGTGAAGGGGCAGGATTTGGAAACACCATATATTTT.

The V call is TRBV27, the J call TRBJ2-5; TRBD2 aligns across 11 bases. V shed 5 bases and J 5 bases; nucleotides not matched to a gene: 16. Per the germline V gene, CDR1 is MNHEY and CDR2 is SMNVEV (reference sequence). The CDR3 runs to 18 residues. The CDR3 sequence is CASSTDLAGGRVVETQYF. CDR3 bases: TGTGCCAGCAGTACCGATCTAGCGGGAGGCCGGGTTGTGGAGACCCAGTACTTC.

The rearrangement joins TRBV28 to TRBJ1-5; D unresolved. Germline CDR1 MDHEN, CDR2 SYDVKM. This CDR3 has 14 residues. V was trimmed by 2 bases and J by 0 bases, leaving 5 bases between them. CDR3 sequence: CASSLGTSNQPQHF. The CDR3 bases are TGTGCCAGCAGTTTAGGCACTAGCAATCAGCCCCAGCATTTT.

This clone was counted only a few times. The V and J genes are TRBV30 and TRBJ2-7; 9 bases agree with TRBD1. CDR1 and CDR2 from the germline V gene are GTSNPN and SVGIG (reference sequence). CDR3 length: 14 amino acids. V was pared by 0 bases and J by 7 bases, with 7 bases of the junction left unmatched. DNA of the CDR3: TGTGCCTGGAGTGTAAACAGGGGGCTGGGTGAGCAGTACTTC. Amino acid sequence: CAWSVNRGLGEQYF.

The CDR3 protein is CAISDGTGGSKLFF. The DNA for the CDR3 is TGTGCCATCAGTGACGGGACAGGGGGCTCTAAACTGTTTTTT. V and J are TRBV10-3 and TRBJ1-4; 12 nucleotides match TRBD1. CDR1 and CDR2 (germline): ENHRY, SYGVKD. The CDR3 extends over 14 amino acids. V shed 3 bases, J shed 11 bases, and the junction held 4 bases outside the gene matches.

The rearrangement links TRBV7-2 to TRBJ2-3, with 14 bases identical to TRBD2. Trimming took 5 bases from V and 1 from J; bases not matched to a gene: 2. Germline CDR1 and CDR2: SGHTA and FQGNSA. This CDR3 region has 16 residues. The CDR3 DNA is TGTGCCAGCAGCGCGGGACTAGCGGGAGGCACAGATACGCAGTATTTT. This translates into CASSAGLAGGTDTQYF.

The chain combines TRBV4-1 with TRBJ2-2, with unresolved D. Germline assignment: CDR1 MGHRA and CDR2 YSYEKL. The CDR3 consists of 13 residues. V lost 0 bases and J 6 bases, leaving 5 bases between the germline ends. CDR3 protein: CASSQEASGELFF. The CDR3 region has the DNA TGCGCCAGCAGCCAAGAGGCTTCCGGGGAGCTGTTTTTT.

This chain connects TRBV19 to TRBJ2-1; 7 positions agree with TRBD1. This CDR3 is built from 12 residues. The ends lost 5 bases at V and 7 bases at J; junction bases unmatched: 2. CDR1 and CDR2 (germline): LNHDA, SQIVND (reference sequence). CDR3 in DNA: TGTGCCAGTAGTGACAGGGCTAATGAGCAGTTCTTC. Amino acid sequence: CASSDRANEQFF.

The chain recombines TRBV27 with TRBJ1-3; D perhaps matches TRBD1 (6 bases). The length of the CDR3 is 14 residues. CDR1 and CDR2 from the germline V gene are MNHEY and SMNVEV (reference sequence). The germline V and J ends were trimmed by 3 bases and 4 bases, with 10 bases remaining between them. CDR3 region: CASSFAGAGNTIYF. The CDR3 coding sequence is TGTGCCAGCAGTTTTGCAGGGGCCGGAAACACCATATATTTT.

V is TRBV6-1 and J is TRBJ2-5; tentatively, D is TRBD2 (5 bases). The germline V gene has CDR1 MNHNS and CDR2 SASEGT. There are 13 residues in the CDR3. V was shortened by 1 base and J by 4 bases, with 7 bases between the two germline ends. The CDR3 nucleotides are TGTGCCAGCAGTGAAGTTCGGGGAGAGACCCAGTACTTC. Translating it yields CASSEVRGETQYF.

CDR3 amino acids: CASSLSGGGVVEQYF. The CDR3 DNA follows: TGCGCCAGCAGCCTCTCAGGCGGGGGTGTGGTCGAGCAGTACTTC. The chain links TRBV5-1 to TRBJ2-7; 7 bases align to TRBD2. Germline loops: CDR1 SGHRS, CDR2 YFSETQ. Unmatched junction bases numbered 13, after V lost 4 bases and J lost 6 bases. This CDR3 spans 15 amino acids. The entire variable domain, with the rest obtained from reference TRBV5-1 and TRBJ2-7, is as follows: KAGVTQTPRYLIKTRGQQVTLSCSPISGHRSVSWYQQTPGQGLQFLFEYFSETQRNKGNFPGRFSGRQFSNSRSEMNVSTLELGDSALYLCASSLSGGGVVEQYFGPGTRLTVT.

The chain uses TRBV2 and TRBJ1-5, with D uncertain. Per the germline V gene, CDR1 is SNHLY and CDR2 is FYNNEI. The CDR3 has 12 amino acids. V gave up 5 bases and J gave up 8 bases, with 10 bases separating them. Here the CDR3 reads CASSYSVEPQHF. The CDR3 DNA is TGTGCCAGCAGTTATAGCGTGGAGCCCCAGCATTTT.

V gene TRBV7-2 combines with J gene TRBJ2-2; tentative D call: TRBD2 (6 bases). Germline CDR1 reads SGHTA; CDR2 reads FQGNSA. Trimming left V 5 bases short and J 6 bases short, with 16 bases between. The CDR3 spans 15 residues. For the CDR3, the DNA is TGTGCCAGCAGCGCGTCTCGCTCGGGGGCCGGGGAGCTGTTTTTT. Translating it yields CASSASRSGAGELFF.